This entry features one TCR beta chain sequence. Its antigen remains unidentified. No per-base quality is available; no much larger clone lies one base away. TCRbeta CDR3 regions were amplified from genomic DNA using the immunoSEQ Assay, a bias-controlled multiplex PCR. As for the authors' bioinformatics: The number of nucleated cells in each sample was estimated from the amplification of reference gene primers within the assay. To quantify the absolute abundance of each unique TCRbeta CDR3 rearrangement, sequence reads were collapsed and filtered. Productive Simpson clonality was computed per sample as the square root of Simpson's diversity index over productive rearrangements. TCRdb took over this immuneACCESS table, retaining in-frame rearrangements with V and J assigned. Such tables are incomplete; in checked studies, under half of the missing clones stem from an unresolved V gene, and the remainder is unexplained. V and J calls and clone size follow that table, whereas D and trimming were derived from the DNA. The sample profile shows about 150,000 clones; around four fifths of them were found once. Of the sample, 6.2% falls within the top ten clones.

The data belong to a study of blood T cell repertoires in COVID-19 (dated by TCRdb to 2020 to 2022). Concerning the study at large: Samples covering the acute and convalescent phases of COVID-19 were provided by collaborators in the United States, Italy and Spain. The material from the prospective study consisted of cDNA or gDNA derived from T cells, B-cell-depleted T cells, or PBMCs. Deeply sampled blood TCRbeta repertoires from subjects exposed to, actively infected with, or recovered from COVID-19 were included in the dataset. The repertoires were released in a freely available public database meant as a resource for research on the immune response to SARS-CoV-2. The samples were drawn from the first 160 participants of the ongoing ImmuneRACE study and from 1,200 or so subjects provided by 6 global collaborators. Nearly every sample came with metadata listing a de-identified subject ID, COVID-19 status, age in years and sex. Where available, HLA class I and class II types were taken from metadata supplied by the sample provider and were not determined by assay-based typing. Overall results and qualifications from the work: The amount of clinical and demographic metadata varied by source and participant and was provided uncurated.

Unmatched junction bases come to 8, with V trimmed by 1 base and J by 4 bases. The CDR3 has 17 amino acids, counting the end cysteine and phenylalanine. CDR3 DNA only is kept here, 51 bases in frame from base 1. Per the germline V gene, KGHDR is the CDR1 and SFDVKD is the CDR2. Enrolling through a virtual design, the prospective study's participants ranged in age from about 18 to 89 years and lived across more than 20 United States geographic areas. Cohort assignment in the prospective study relied on participant-reported clinical history from a screening survey and a study questionnaire. Recovered participants in ImmuneRACE Cohort 3 were defined by two consecutive negative NP/OP PCR tests, clearance by a healthcare professional, or resolution of symptoms. Each participant in the prospective study had whole blood, serum and a nasopharyngeal or oropharyngeal swab collected by mobile phlebotomists. Prospective study participants could optionally give additional blood draws and questionnaires over an approximately two-month period. Before DNA extraction, blood samples from the prospective study were shipped at room temperature or frozen.

Material: PBMCs or T cells enriched from blood (not recorded which). The rearranged chain carries TRBV24-1 and TRBJ2-2; the junction holds 7 bases that match TRBD1. The source of this sequence is a woman aged 40 to 50 who had recovered from COVID-19. The CDR3 is CATSDLGKGAGTGELFF. The DNA sequence reads TGTGCCACCAGTGATTTAGGGAAGGGGGCGGGCACCGGGGAGCTGTTTTTT.